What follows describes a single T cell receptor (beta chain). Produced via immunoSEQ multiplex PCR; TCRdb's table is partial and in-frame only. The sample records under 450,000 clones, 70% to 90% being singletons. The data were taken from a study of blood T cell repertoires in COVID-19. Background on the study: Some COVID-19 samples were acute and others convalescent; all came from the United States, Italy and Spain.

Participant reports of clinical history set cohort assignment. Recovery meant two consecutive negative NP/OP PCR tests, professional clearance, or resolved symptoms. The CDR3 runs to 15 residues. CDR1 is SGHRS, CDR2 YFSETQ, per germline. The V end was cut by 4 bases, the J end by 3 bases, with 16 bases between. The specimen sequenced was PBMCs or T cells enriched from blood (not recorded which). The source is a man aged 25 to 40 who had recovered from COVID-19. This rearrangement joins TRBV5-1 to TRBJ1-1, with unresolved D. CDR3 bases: TGCGCCAGCAGCCCCCTTTTGGCTGGTGACACTGAAGCTTTCTTT. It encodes CASSPLLAGDTEAFF.